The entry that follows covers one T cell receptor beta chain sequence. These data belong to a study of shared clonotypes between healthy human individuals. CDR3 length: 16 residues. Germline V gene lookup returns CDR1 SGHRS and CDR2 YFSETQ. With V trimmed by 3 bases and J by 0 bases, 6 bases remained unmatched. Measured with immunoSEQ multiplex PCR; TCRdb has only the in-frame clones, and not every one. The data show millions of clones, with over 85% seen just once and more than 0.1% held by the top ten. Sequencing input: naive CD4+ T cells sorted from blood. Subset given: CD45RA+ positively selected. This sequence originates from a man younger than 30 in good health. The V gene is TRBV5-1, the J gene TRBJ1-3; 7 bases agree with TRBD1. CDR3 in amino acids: CASSSGTVSSGNTIYF. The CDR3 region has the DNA TGCGCCAGCAGCTCCGGGACAGTTTCCTCTGGAAACACCATATATTTT.